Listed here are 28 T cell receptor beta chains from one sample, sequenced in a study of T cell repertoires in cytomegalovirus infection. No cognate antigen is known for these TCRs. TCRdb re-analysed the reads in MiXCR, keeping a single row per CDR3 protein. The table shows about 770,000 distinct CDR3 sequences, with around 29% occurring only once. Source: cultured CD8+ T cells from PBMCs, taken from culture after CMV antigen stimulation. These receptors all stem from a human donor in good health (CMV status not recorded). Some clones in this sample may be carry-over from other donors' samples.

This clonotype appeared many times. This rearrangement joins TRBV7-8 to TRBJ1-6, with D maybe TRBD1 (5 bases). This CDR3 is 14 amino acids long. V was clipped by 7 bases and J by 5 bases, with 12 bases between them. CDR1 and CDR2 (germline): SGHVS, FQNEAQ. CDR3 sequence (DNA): TGTGCCAGCAAACGACAGAAAAATAATTCACCCCTCCACTTT. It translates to CASKRQKNNSPLHF.

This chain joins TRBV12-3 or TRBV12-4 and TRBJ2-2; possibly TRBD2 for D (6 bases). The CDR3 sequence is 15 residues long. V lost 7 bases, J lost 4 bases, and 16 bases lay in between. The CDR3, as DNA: TGTGCCAGCATCGCCCGCGGGGTCGGCACCGGGGAGCTGTTTTTT. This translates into CASIARGVGTGELFF.

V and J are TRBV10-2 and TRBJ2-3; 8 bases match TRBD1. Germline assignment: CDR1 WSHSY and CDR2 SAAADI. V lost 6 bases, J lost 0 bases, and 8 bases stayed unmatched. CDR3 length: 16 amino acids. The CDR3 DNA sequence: TGCGCCAGCAGGCCCTTGGACAGGGCGAGCACAGATACGCAGTATTTT. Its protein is CASRPLDRASTDTQYF.

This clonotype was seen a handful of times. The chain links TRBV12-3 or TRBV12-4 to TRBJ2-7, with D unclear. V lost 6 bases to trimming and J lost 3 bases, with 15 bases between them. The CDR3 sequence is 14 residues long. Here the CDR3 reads CASRPRTSDYEQYF. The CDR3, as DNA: TGTGCCAGCAGGCCCCGGACCTCGGACTACGAGCAGTACTTC.

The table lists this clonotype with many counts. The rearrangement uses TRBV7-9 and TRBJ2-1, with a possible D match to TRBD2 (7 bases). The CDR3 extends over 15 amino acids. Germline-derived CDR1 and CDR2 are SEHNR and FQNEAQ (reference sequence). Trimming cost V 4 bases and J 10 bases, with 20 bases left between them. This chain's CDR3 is CASSSSGGPPPEQFF. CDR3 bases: TGTGCCAGCAGCTCCTCGGGGGGCCCACCTCCGGAGCAGTTCTTC.

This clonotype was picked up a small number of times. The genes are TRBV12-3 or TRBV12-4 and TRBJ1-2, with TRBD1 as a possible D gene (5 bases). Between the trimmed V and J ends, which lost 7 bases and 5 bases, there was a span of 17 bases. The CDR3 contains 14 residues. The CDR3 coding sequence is TGTGCCAGCACCCTTGGTCAGGGAGAGTATGGCTACACCTTC. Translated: CASTLGQGEYGYTF.

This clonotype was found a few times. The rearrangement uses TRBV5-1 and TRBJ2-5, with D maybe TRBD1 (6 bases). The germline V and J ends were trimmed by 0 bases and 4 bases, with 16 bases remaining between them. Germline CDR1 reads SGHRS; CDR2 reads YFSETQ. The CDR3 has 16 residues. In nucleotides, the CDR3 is TGCGCCAGCAGCTTGGCCGTTGGGGGCTGGGGAGAGACCCAGTACTTC. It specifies CASSLAVGGWGETQYF.

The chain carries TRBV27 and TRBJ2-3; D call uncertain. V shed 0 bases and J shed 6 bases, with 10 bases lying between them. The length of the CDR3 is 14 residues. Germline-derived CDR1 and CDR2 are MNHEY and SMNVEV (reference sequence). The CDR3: CASSLSHMSDTQYF. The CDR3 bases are TGTGCCAGCAGTTTATCTCATATGAGCGATACGCAGTATTTT.

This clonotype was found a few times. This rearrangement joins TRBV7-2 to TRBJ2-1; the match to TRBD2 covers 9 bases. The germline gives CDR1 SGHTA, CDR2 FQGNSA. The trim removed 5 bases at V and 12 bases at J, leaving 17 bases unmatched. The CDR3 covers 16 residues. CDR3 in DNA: TGTGCCAGCAGCACAGTGGAACGGCGGGGGGGCCGGGGGCAGTTCTTC. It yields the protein CASSTVERRGGRGQFF.

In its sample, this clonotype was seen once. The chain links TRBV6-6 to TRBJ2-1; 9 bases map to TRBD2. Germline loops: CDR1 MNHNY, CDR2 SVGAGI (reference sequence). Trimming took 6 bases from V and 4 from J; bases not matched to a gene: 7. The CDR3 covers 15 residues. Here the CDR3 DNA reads TGTGCCAGCAGCCAGGGACTAGCAGAGTACAATGAGCAGTTCTTC. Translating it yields CASSQGLAEYNEQFF.

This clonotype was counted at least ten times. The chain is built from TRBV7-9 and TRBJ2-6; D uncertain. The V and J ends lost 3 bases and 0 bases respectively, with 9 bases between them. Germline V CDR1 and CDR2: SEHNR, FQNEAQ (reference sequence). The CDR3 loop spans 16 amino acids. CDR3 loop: CASSFGEDSGANVLTF. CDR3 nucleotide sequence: TGTGCCAGCAGCTTCGGCGAGGACTCTGGGGCCAACGTCCTGACTTTC.

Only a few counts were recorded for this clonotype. The DNA for the CDR3 is TGTGCCAGCAGTTTTTCGGGTCGATCCTACGAGCAGTACTTC. Translating it yields CASSFSGRSYEQYF. V gene TRBV27 combines with J gene TRBJ2-7; D gene uncertain. Germline values: CDR1 MNHEY, CDR2 SMNVEV (reference sequence). V was clipped by 3 bases and J by 1 base, with 10 bases between them. The CDR3 runs to 14 residues.

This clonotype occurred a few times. CDR3 in DNA: TGTGCCACCAGCCTCCACGGGCTACTACAATACAATGAGCAGTTCTTC. Residues: CATSLHGLLQYNEQFF. The rearrangement links TRBV15 to TRBJ2-1; no firm D call. This CDR3 contains 16 residues. V gave up 5 bases and J gave up 4 bases, with 18 bases separating them. Germline-derived CDR1 and CDR2 are LNHNV and YYDKDF (reference sequence).

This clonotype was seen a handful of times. The chain's CDR3 is CASSQDVIAASTDTQYF. CDR3 nucleotides: TGCGCCAGCAGCCAAGATGTGATAGCGGCTAGCACAGATACGCAGTATTTT. J is TRBJ2-3 and V is TRBV4-3, with D possibly matching TRBD2 (6 bases). CDR3 length: 17 amino acids. V lost 0 bases to trimming and J lost 0 bases, with 13 bases between them. Germline loops: CDR1 LGHNA, CDR2 YSLEER.

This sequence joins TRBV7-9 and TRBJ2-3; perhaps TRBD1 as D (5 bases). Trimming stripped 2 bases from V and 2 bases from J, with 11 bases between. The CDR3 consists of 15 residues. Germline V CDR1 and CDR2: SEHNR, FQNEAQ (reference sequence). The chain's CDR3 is CASSLSLGDTDTQYF. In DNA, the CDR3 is TGTGCCAGCAGCTTATCGCTAGGGGACACAGATACGCAGTATTTT.

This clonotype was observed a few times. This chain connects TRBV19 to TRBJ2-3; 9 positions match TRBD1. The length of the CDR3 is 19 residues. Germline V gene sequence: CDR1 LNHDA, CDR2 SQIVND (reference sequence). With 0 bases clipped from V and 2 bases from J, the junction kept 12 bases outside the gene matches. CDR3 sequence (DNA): TGTGCCAGTAGTATAGATCATTCTAGGGGGACAGGGATCACAGATACGCAGTATTTT. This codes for CASSIDHSRGTGITDTQYF.

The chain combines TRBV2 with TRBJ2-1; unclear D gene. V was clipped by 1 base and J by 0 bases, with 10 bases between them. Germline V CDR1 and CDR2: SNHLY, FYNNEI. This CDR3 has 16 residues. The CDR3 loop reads CASSEDHMSSYNEQFF. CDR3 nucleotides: TGTGCCAGCAGTGAAGACCACATGAGCTCCTACAATGAGCAGTTCTTC. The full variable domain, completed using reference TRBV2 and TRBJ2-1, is EPEVTQTPSHQVTQMGQEVILRCVPISNHLYFYWYRQILGQKVEFLVSFYNNEISEKSEIFDDQFSVERPDGSNFTLKIRSTKLEDSAMYFCASSEDHMSSYNEQFFGPGTRLTVL.

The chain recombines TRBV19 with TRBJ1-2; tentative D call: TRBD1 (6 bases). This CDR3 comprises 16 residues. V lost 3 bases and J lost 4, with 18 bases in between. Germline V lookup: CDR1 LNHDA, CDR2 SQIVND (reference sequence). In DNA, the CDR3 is TGTGCCAGTAGTATTGAGGTCCGAGGGGGACTCTATGGCTACACCTTC. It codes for CASSIEVRGGLYGYTF.

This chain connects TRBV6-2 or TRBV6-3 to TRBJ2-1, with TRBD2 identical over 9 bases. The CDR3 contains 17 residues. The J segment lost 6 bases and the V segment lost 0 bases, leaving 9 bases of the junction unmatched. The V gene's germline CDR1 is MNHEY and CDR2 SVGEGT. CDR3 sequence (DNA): TGTGCCAGCAGTTACTCGAAGGAGCTAGCGGGGTTCAATGAGCAGTTCTTC. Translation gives CASSYSKELAGFNEQFF.

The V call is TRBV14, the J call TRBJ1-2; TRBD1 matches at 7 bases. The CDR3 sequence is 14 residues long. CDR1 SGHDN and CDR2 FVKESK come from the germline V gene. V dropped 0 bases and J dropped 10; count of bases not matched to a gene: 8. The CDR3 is CASSQEGGAYNYTF. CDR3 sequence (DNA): TGTGCCAGCAGCCAAGAAGGGGGCGCTTACAACTACACCTTC.

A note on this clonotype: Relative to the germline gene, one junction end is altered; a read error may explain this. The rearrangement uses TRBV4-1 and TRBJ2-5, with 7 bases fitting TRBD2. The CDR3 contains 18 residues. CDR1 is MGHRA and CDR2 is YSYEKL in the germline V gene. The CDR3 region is CASSQEFILRGWQETQYF. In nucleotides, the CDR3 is TGTGCCAGCAGCCAAGAATTCATTTTGCGGGGGTGGCAAGAGACCCAGTACTTC.

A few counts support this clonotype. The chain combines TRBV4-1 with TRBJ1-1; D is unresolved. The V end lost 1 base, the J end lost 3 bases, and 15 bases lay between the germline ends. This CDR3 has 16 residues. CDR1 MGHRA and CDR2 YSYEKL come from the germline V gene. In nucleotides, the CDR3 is TGCGCCAGCAGCCAAGGAAACAGCCCCATGGACACTGAAGCTTTCTTT. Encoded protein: CASSQGNSPMDTEAFF.

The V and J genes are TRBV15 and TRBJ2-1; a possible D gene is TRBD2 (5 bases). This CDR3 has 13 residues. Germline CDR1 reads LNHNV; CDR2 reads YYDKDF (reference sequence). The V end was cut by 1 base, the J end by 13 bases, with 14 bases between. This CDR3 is CATSRATLEGQFF. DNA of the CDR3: TGTGCCACCAGCAGAGCTACACTAGAAGGCCAGTTCTTC.

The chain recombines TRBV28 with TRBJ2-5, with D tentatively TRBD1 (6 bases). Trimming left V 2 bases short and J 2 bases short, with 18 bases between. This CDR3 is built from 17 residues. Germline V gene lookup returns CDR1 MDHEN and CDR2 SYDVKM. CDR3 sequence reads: CASSLPSMNREQETQYF. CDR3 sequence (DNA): TGTGCCAGCAGTTTACCGTCAATGAACAGGGAGCAAGAGACCCAGTACTTC.

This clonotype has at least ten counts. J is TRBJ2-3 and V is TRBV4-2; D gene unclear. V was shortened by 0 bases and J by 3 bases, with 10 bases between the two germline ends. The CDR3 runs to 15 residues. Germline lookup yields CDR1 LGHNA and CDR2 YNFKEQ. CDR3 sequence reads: CASSQDQLGTDTQYF. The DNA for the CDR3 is TGTGCCAGCAGCCAAGATCAGCTAGGTACAGATACGCAGTATTTT.

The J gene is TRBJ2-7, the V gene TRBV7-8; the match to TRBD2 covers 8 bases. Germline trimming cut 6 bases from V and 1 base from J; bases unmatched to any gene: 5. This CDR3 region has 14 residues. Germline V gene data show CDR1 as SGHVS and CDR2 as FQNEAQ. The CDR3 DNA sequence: TGTGCCAGCAGTAACGGGGGGGCATCCTACGAGCAGTACGTC. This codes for CASSNGGASYEQYV.

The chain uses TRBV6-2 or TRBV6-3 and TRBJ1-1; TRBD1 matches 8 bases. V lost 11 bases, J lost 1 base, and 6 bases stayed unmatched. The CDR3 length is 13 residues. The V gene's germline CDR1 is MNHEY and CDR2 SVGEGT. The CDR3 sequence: CAGSGTGNTEAFF. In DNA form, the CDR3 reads TGTGCCGGATCCGGGACAGGGAACACTGAAGCTTTCTTT.

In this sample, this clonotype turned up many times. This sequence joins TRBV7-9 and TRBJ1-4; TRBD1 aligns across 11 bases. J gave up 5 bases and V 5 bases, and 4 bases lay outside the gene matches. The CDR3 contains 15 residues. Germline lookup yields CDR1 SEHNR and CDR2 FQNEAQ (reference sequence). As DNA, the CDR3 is TGTGCCAGCAGCCCACGGGACAGGGGGAATGAAAAACTGTTTTTT. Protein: CASSPRDRGNEKLFF.